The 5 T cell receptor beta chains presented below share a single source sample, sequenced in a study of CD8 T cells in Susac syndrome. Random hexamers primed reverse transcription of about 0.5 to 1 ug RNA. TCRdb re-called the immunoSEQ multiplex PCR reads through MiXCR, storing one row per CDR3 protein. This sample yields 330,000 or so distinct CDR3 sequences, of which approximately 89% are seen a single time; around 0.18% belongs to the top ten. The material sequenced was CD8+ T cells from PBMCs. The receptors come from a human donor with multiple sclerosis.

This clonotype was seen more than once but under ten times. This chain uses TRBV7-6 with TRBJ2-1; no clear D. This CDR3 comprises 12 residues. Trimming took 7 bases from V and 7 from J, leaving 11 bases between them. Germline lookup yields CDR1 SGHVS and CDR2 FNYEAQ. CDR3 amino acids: CASTLSGNEQFF. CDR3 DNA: TGTGCCAGCACCCTATCCGGGAATGAGCAGTTCTTC. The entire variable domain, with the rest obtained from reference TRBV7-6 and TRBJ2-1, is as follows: GAGVSQSPRYKVTKRGQDVALRCDPISGHVSLYWYRQALGQGPEFLTYFNYEAQQDKSGLPNDRFSAERPEGSISTLTIQRTEQRDSAMYRCASTLSGNEQFFGPGTRLTVL.

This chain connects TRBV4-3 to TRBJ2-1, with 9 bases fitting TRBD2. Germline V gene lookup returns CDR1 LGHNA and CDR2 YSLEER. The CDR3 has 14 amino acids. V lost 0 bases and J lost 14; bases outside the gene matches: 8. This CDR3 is CASSQDVTSGREFF. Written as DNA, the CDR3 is TGCGCCAGCAGCCAAGATGTGACTAGCGGTCGGGAGTTCTTC.

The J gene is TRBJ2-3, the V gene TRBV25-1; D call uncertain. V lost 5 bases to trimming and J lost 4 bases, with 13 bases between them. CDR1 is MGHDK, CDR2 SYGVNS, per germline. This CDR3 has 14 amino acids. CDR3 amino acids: CASSWRTTADTQYF. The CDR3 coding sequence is TGTGCCAGCAGTTGGCGTACAACCGCAGATACGCAGTATTTT.

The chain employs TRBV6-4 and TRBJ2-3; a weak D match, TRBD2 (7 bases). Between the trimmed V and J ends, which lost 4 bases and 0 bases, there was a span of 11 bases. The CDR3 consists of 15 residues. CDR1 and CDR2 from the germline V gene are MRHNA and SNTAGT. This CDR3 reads CASSAGGTSTDTQYF. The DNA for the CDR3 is TGTGCCAGCAGTGCGGGGGGCACAAGCACAGATACGCAGTATTTT.

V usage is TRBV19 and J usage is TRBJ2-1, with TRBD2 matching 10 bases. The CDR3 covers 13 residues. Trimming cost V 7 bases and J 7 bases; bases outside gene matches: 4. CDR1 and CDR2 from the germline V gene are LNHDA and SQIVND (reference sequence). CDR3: CASTSGRWNEQFF. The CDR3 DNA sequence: TGTGCCAGTACTAGCGGGAGATGGAATGAGCAGTTCTTC. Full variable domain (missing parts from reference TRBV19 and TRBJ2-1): DGGITQSPKYLFRKEGQNVTLSCEQNLNHDAMYWYRQDPGQGLRLIYYSQIVNDFQKGDIAEGYSVSREKKESFPLTVTSAQKNPTAFYLCASTSGRWNEQFFGPGTRLTVL.